These T cell receptor beta chains were read from a single sample in a study of cytomegalovirus exposure and HLA in healthy donors. Clones were sequenced by immunoSEQ multiplex PCR, and TCRdb holds only the in-frame ones, with some missing. The sample's table shows 150,000 to 200,000 clones. The specimen was PBMCs. These receptors were collected from a woman between 55 and 75 years old in good health and CMV-seronegative. Both conserved end residues are part of each CDR3. D genes are given only for firm matches.

j_call: TRBJ1-1
d_call: TRBD1
v_call: TRBV6-5
cdr3_length: 15
cdr3_aa: CASSYLRGQSTEAFF
cdr3_nt: TGTGCCAGCAGTTACCTCAGGGGGCAGAGCACTGAAGCTTTCTTT

j_call: TRBJ2-6
d_call: NA
v_call: TRBV4-3
cdr3_length: 16
cdr3_aa: CASSQRQADGANVLTF
cdr3_nt: TGCGCCAGCAGCCAGAGACAGGCTGATGGGGCCAACGTCCTGACTTTC

j_call: TRBJ1-1
d_call: TRBD1
v_call: TRBV19
cdr3_length: 13
cdr3_aa: CASRTTGAPSPFF
cdr3_nt: TGTGCCAGTCGAACCACAGGGGCCCCATCGCCTTTCTTT

j_call: TRBJ2-2
d_call: TRBD1
v_call: TRBV18
cdr3_length: 15
cdr3_aa: CASSPGQGGTGELFF
cdr3_nt: TGTGCCAGCTCACCGGGACAGGGAGGCACCGGGGAGCTGTTTTTT

j_call: TRBJ1-6
d_call: NA
v_call: TRBV7-2
cdr3_length: 16
cdr3_aa: CASSDPGEAYNSPLHF
cdr3_nt: TGTGCCAGCAGCGACCCAGGGGAAGCCTATAATTCACCCCTCCACTTT

j_call: TRBJ1-2
d_call: TRBD1
v_call: TRBV7-2
cdr3_length: 14
cdr3_aa: CASSPDRAFYGYTF
cdr3_nt: TGTGCCAGCAGCCCGGACAGGGCCTTCTATGGCTACACCTTC

j_call: TRBJ1-4
d_call: NA
v_call: TRBV9
cdr3_length: 15
cdr3_aa: CASSVQGGWGEKLFF
cdr3_nt: TGTGCCAGCAGCGTCCAAGGGGGATGGGGCGAAAAACTGTTTTTT

j_call: TRBJ1-1
d_call: TRBD1
v_call: TRBV19
cdr3_length: 14
cdr3_aa: CASSTGEMNTEAFF
cdr3_nt: TGTGCCAGTAGCACAGGGGAAATGAACACTGAAGCTTTCTTT

j_call: TRBJ1-1
d_call: NA
v_call: TRBV4-1
cdr3_length: 14
cdr3_aa: CASSQDRGSGEAFF
cdr3_nt: TGCGCCAGCAGCCAAGATCGGGGAAGTGGTGAAGCTTTCTTT

j_call: TRBJ2-5
d_call: NA
v_call: TRBV7-9
cdr3_length: 15
cdr3_aa: CASSLTGGLQETQYF
cdr3_nt: TGTGCCAGCAGCTTGACAGGAGGCTTACAAGAGACCCAGTACTTC

j_call: TRBJ1-2
d_call: NA
v_call: TRBV7-3
cdr3_length: 12
cdr3_aa: CASSLEGYGYTF
cdr3_nt: TGTGCCAGCAGCTTAGAGGGATATGGCTACACCTTC

j_call: TRBJ1-1
d_call: NA
v_call: TRBV11-1
cdr3_length: 13
cdr3_aa: CASGAGQNTEAFF
cdr3_nt: TGTGCCAGCGGGGCCGGACAGAACACTGAAGCTTTCTTT

j_call: TRBJ1-2
d_call: NA
v_call: TRBV14
cdr3_length: 17
cdr3_aa: CASSQDTLQAGYYGYTF
cdr3_nt: TGTGCCAGCAGCCAAGATACGCTTCAGGCAGGATACTATGGCTACACCTTC

j_call: TRBJ2-1
d_call: NA
v_call: TRBV7-3
cdr3_length: 16
cdr3_aa: CASSLTRDSSYNEQFF
cdr3_nt: TGTGCCAGCAGCTTAACGAGGGATAGCTCCTACAATGAGCAGTTCTTC

j_call: TRBJ1-2
d_call: NA
v_call: TRBV30
cdr3_length: 12
cdr3_aa: CAWSQVGYGYTF
cdr3_nt: TGTGCCTGGAGTCAGGTCGGCTATGGCTACACCTTC

j_call: TRBJ1-3
d_call: NA
v_call: TRBV10-2
cdr3_length: 13
cdr3_aa: CASSEYSGNTIYF
cdr3_nt: TGCGCCAGCAGTGAGTACTCCGGAAACACCATATATTTT

j_call: TRBJ1-5
d_call: NA
v_call: TRBV11-2
cdr3_length: 13
cdr3_aa: CASSLAVNQPQHF
cdr3_nt: TGTGCCAGCAGCTTAGCGGTCAATCAGCCCCAGCATTTT

j_call: TRBJ2-3
d_call: TRBD1
v_call: TRBV5-1
cdr3_length: 16
cdr3_aa: CASSEYRGSSTDTQYF
cdr3_nt: TGCGCCAGCAGCGAATACAGGGGTTCTAGCACAGATACGCAGTATTTT

j_call: TRBJ1-5
d_call: TRBD1
v_call: TRBV6-1
cdr3_length: 14
cdr3_aa: CASSGGQVGSAQHF
cdr3_nt: TGTGCCAGCAGTGGAGGACAGGTAGGATCAGCCCAGCATTTT

j_call: TRBJ1-2
d_call: NA
v_call: TRBV29-1
cdr3_length: 14
cdr3_aa: CSVEDRRRLYGYTF
cdr3_nt: TGCAGCGTTGAAGATCGAAGGCGACTCTATGGCTACACCTTC

j_call: TRBJ2-1
d_call: NA
v_call: TRBV27
cdr3_length: 12
cdr3_aa: CASSPNSYEQFF
cdr3_nt: TGTGCCAGCAGTCCCAACTCCTATGAGCAGTTCTTC

j_call: TRBJ2-7
d_call: NA
v_call: TRBV6-1
cdr3_length: 14
cdr3_aa: CANPITARDYEQYF
cdr3_nt: TGTGCCAATCCCATCACAGCCCGGGACTACGAGCAGTACTTC

j_call: TRBJ2-1
d_call: NA
v_call: TRBV7-9
cdr3_length: 13
cdr3_aa: CASSHPIGNEQFF
cdr3_nt: TGTGCCAGCAGCCACCCGATCGGCAATGAGCAGTTCTTC

j_call: TRBJ1-2
d_call: NA
v_call: TRBV4-2
cdr3_length: 15
cdr3_aa: CASSTMGQDPYGYTF
cdr3_nt: TGTGCCAGCAGCACTATGGGGCAGGATCCCTATGGCTACACCTTC

j_call: TRBJ2-5
d_call: TRBD1
v_call: TRBV7-9
cdr3_length: 15
cdr3_aa: CASSYPTGGGETQYF
cdr3_nt: TGTGCCAGCAGTTATCCTACAGGGGGAGGCGAGACCCAGTACTTC

j_call: TRBJ1-1
d_call: NA
v_call: TRBV18
cdr3_length: 13
cdr3_aa: CASSPGGPTEAFF
cdr3_nt: TGTGCCAGCTCACCCGGAGGGCCCACTGAAGCTTTCTTT

j_call: TRBJ2-1
d_call: NA
v_call: TRBV7-3
cdr3_length: 16
cdr3_aa: CASSSWGDRLTNEQFF
cdr3_nt: TGTGCCAGCAGCTCCTGGGGGGACAGACTTACCAATGAGCAGTTCTTC

j_call: TRBJ2-7
d_call: NA
v_call: TRBV6-1
cdr3_length: 14
cdr3_aa: CASSHNRDLYEQYF
cdr3_nt: TGTGCCAGCAGCCACAACAGGGACCTCTACGAGCAGTACTTC

j_call: TRBJ1-2
d_call: TRBD1
v_call: TRBV19
cdr3_length: 13
cdr3_aa: CASVHRGEDGYTF
cdr3_nt: TGTGCCAGTGTCCACAGGGGGGAAGATGGCTACACCTTC

j_call: TRBJ1-2
d_call: TRBD1
v_call: TRBV2
cdr3_length: 14
cdr3_aa: CASRRQGAGGGYTF
cdr3_nt: TGTGCCAGCAGGAGACAGGGGGCAGGTGGTGGCTACACCTTC

j_call: TRBJ1-5
d_call: NA
v_call: TRBV19
cdr3_length: 16
cdr3_aa: CASSQQGQQTYQPQHF
cdr3_nt: TGTGCCAGTTCTCAGCAGGGGCAGCAGACGTATCAGCCCCAGCATTTT

j_call: TRBJ2-1
d_call: TRBD2
v_call: TRBV5-1
cdr3_length: 14
cdr3_aa: CASKAGDAYNEQFF
cdr3_nt: TGCGCCAGCAAAGCGGGGGACGCCTACAATGAGCAGTTCTTC

j_call: TRBJ2-7
d_call: TRBD2
v_call: TRBV7-6
cdr3_length: 15
cdr3_aa: CASSLVASGEYEQYF
cdr3_nt: TGTGCCAGCAGCTTAGTGGCTAGCGGAGAATACGAGCAGTACTTC

j_call: TRBJ2-4
d_call: NA
v_call: TRBV6-1
cdr3_length: 15
cdr3_aa: CASHLGELAKNIQYF
cdr3_nt: TGTGCCAGCCATCTCGGAGAATTAGCCAAAAACATTCAGTACTTC

j_call: TRBJ2-3
d_call: NA
v_call: TRBV11-2
cdr3_length: 13
cdr3_aa: CASSLGRSGTQYF
cdr3_nt: TGTGCCAGCAGCTTAGGCCGAAGCGGTACGCAGTATTTT

j_call: TRBJ2-3
d_call: NA
v_call: TRBV10-2
cdr3_length: 13
cdr3_aa: CASSVWATDTQYF
cdr3_nt: TGCGCCAGCAGCGTGTGGGCCACAGATACGCAGTATTTT

j_call: TRBJ1-4
d_call: NA
v_call: TRBV9
cdr3_length: 12
cdr3_aa: CASSVVGGKLFF
cdr3_nt: TGTGCCAGCAGCGTAGTCGGGGGAAAACTGTTTTTT

j_call: TRBJ1-1
d_call: NA
v_call: TRBV6-5
cdr3_length: 14
cdr3_aa: CASSYRQPSTEAFF
cdr3_nt: TGTGCCAGCAGTTATAGACAGCCATCCACTGAAGCTTTCTTT

j_call: TRBJ1-1
d_call: NA
v_call: TRBV5-4
cdr3_length: 14
cdr3_aa: CASSHGGVGTEAFF
cdr3_nt: TGTGCCAGCAGCCATGGGGGGGTCGGGACTGAAGCTTTCTTT

j_call: TRBJ2-4
d_call: TRBD1
v_call: TRBV7-9
cdr3_length: 15
cdr3_aa: CASSRDRATKNIQYF
cdr3_nt: TGTGCCAGCAGCCGCGACAGGGCAACCAAAAACATTCAGTACTTC

j_call: TRBJ1-5
d_call: NA
v_call: TRBV25-1
cdr3_length: 15
cdr3_aa: CASSEGGAGNQPQHF
cdr3_nt: TGTGCCAGCAGTGAAGGTGGAGCAGGCAATCAGCCCCAGCATTTT

j_call: TRBJ1-3
d_call: TRBD1
v_call: TRBV6-5
cdr3_length: 16
cdr3_aa: CASSYGGGYSGNTIYF
cdr3_nt: TGTGCCAGCAGTTACGGAGGGGGCTACTCTGGAAACACCATATATTTT

j_call: TRBJ1-1
d_call: NA
v_call: TRBV6-6
cdr3_length: 12
cdr3_aa: CASTTREGEAFF
cdr3_nt: TGTGCCAGCACTACGAGGGAGGGTGAAGCTTTCTTT

j_call: TRBJ2-7
d_call: TRBD1
v_call: TRBV2
cdr3_length: 13
cdr3_aa: CASGGQGLSEQYF
cdr3_nt: TGTGCCAGCGGGGGACAGGGGTTGTCCGAGCAGTACTTC

j_call: TRBJ1-5
d_call: NA
v_call: TRBV9
cdr3_length: 14
cdr3_aa: CASSVMREGQPQHF
cdr3_nt: TGTGCCAGCAGCGTAATGAGGGAGGGCCAGCCCCAGCATTTT

j_call: TRBJ2-7
d_call: TRBD1
v_call: TRBV7-2
cdr3_length: 16
cdr3_aa: CASSLAAGGQNYEQYF
cdr3_nt: TGTGCCAGCAGCTTAGCCGCAGGGGGCCAGAACTACGAGCAGTACTTC

j_call: TRBJ2-7
d_call: TRBD2
v_call: TRBV5-6
cdr3_length: 14
cdr3_aa: CASSNSGSPYEQYF
cdr3_nt: TGTGCCAGCAGCAATAGCGGGAGTCCCTACGAGCAGTACTTC

j_call: TRBJ2-1
d_call: TRBD1
v_call: TRBV5-1
cdr3_length: 15
cdr3_aa: CASSDTGGAYNEQFF
cdr3_nt: TGCGCCAGCAGCGACACAGGGGGAGCCTACAATGAGCAGTTCTTC

j_call: TRBJ2-7
d_call: TRBD2
v_call: TRBV10-2
cdr3_length: 16
cdr3_aa: CASSADTSGRVPEQYF
cdr3_nt: TGCGCCAGCAGCGCCGATACTAGCGGGAGGGTCCCCGAGCAGTACTTC

j_call: TRBJ1-1
d_call: NA
v_call: TRBV4-1
cdr3_length: 16
cdr3_aa: CASSQEAGRLNTEAFF
cdr3_nt: TGCGCCAGCAGCCAAGAGGCGGGACGGTTGAACACTGAAGCTTTCTTT

j_call: TRBJ2-7
d_call: NA
v_call: TRBV12-5
cdr3_length: 14
cdr3_aa: CASGLVSRAYEQYF
cdr3_nt: TGTGCTAGTGGTTTGGTTTCCAGGGCCTACGAGCAGTACTTC

j_call: TRBJ2-1
d_call: NA
v_call: TRBV7-9
cdr3_length: 15
cdr3_aa: CASSLISYSNNEQFF
cdr3_nt: TGTGCCAGCAGCCTTATATCCTATTCCAACAATGAGCAGTTCTTC

j_call: TRBJ2-7
d_call: TRBD2
v_call: TRBV20-1
cdr3_length: 11
cdr3_aa: CSAREAHGQYF
cdr3_nt: TGCAGTGCCCGGGAGGCACACGGGCAGTACTTC

j_call: TRBJ2-7
d_call: NA
v_call: TRBV2
cdr3_length: 14
cdr3_aa: CASSEGGTPYEQYF
cdr3_nt: TGTGCCAGCAGTGAAGGCGGGACCCCCTACGAGCAGTACTTC

j_call: TRBJ2-5
d_call: TRBD2
v_call: TRBV12-5
cdr3_length: 17
cdr3_aa: CASGLVLLGGGRETQYF
cdr3_nt: TGTGCTAGTGGTTTGGTACTTCTTGGCGGGGGTCGAGAGACCCAGTACTTC

j_call: TRBJ2-7
d_call: TRBD2
v_call: TRBV13
cdr3_length: 16
cdr3_aa: CASSPPGSGGTYEQYF
cdr3_nt: TGTGCCAGCAGCCCCCCGGGTAGCGGGGGGACCTACGAGCAGTACTTC

j_call: TRBJ2-5
d_call: TRBD1
v_call: TRBV7-9
cdr3_length: 15
cdr3_aa: CASSLVGTGRGTQYF
cdr3_nt: TGTGCCAGCAGCTTAGTAGGGACAGGACGTGGGACCCAGTACTTC

j_call: TRBJ1-2
d_call: NA
v_call: TRBV6-1
cdr3_length: 13
cdr3_aa: CASSEDPRYGYTF
cdr3_nt: TGTGCCAGCAGTGAAGATCCGCGATATGGCTACACCTTC

j_call: TRBJ1-1
d_call: NA
v_call: TRBV19
cdr3_length: 15
cdr3_aa: CASSILASFGTEAFF
cdr3_nt: TGTGCCAGTAGTATCTTAGCGTCGTTCGGCACTGAAGCTTTCTTT

j_call: TRBJ1-2
d_call: NA
v_call: TRBV7-9
cdr3_length: 14
cdr3_aa: CASKPQERVYGYTF
cdr3_nt: TGTGCCAGCAAGCCCCAAGAGAGGGTGTATGGCTACACCTTC